A selection of T cell receptor beta chains follows, all from one sample in a study of cytomegalovirus exposure and HLA in healthy donors. Clones were sequenced by immunoSEQ multiplex PCR, and TCRdb holds only the in-frame ones, with some missing. The sample consists of around 200,000 clones, 88% of them appearing once. Sequenced material: PBMCs. The source of these receptors is a woman aged 18-30 years in good health and CMV-seronegative. Each CDR3 is given with its conserved first and last residue. D genes are given only for firm matches. The listing skips clone size in some rows; elsewhere it reads once, few, many or a size class.

abundance	j_gene	d_gene	v_gene	CDR3nt	CDR3aa
once	TRBJ1-1	-	TRBV28	TGTGCCAGCAGTGGGGAAGGACAGCGGAACACTGAAGCTTTCTTT	CASSGEGQRNTEAFF
few	TRBJ2-7	TRBD2	TRBV30	TGTGCCGGTAGCGGGAGGGATCACTACGAGCAGTACTTC	CAGSGRDHYEQYF
-	TRBJ1-1	TRBD1	TRBV5-4	TGTGCCAGCAGCGAAGGACAGGGAGGGGCTGAAGCTTTCTTT	CASSEGQGGAEAFF
-	TRBJ2-1	-	TRBV18	TGTGCCAGCTGGGGCGGCGTACCCTACAATGAGCAGTTCTTC	CASWGGVPYNEQFF
once	TRBJ2-7	-	TRBV20-1	TGCAGTGCTACCTACTACGAGCAGTACTTC	CSATYYEQYF
-	TRBJ1-4	-	TRBV28	TGTGCCAGCAGTTTTCAGGCAAACGCAAAACTGTTTTTT	CASSFQANAKLFF
-	TRBJ2-1	-	TRBV9	TGTGCCAGCAGCCCACGCGCGGGATTGTACAATGAGCAGTTCTTC	CASSPRAGLYNEQFF
-	TRBJ2-1	TRBD1	TRBV28	TGTGCCAGCAGTTTATCGGGGCAGGGGGCAGGCAATGAGCAGTTCTTC	CASSLSGQGAGNEQFF
-	TRBJ2-5	TRBD1	TRBV29-1	TGCAGCGTGAACAGGGGGCGAGAGACCCAGTACTTC	CSVNRGRETQYF
-	TRBJ1-1	TRBD1	TRBV4-2	TGTGCCAGCAGCCAACCAGGGGGAGGCACTGAAGCTTTCTTT	CASSQPGGGTEAFF
few	TRBJ2-1	-	TRBV19	TGTGCCACTCTAGAAAAGTCGTACAATGAGCAGTTCTTC	CATLEKSYNEQFF
few	TRBJ1-2	-	TRBV20-1	TGCAGTGCGGGCAGGGACTATGGCTACACCTTC	CSAGRDYGYTF
-	TRBJ2-3	-	TRBV6-1	TGTGCCAGCAGTGAAGTCTGGACGCCGGGATTGGATACGCAGTATTTT	CASSEVWTPGLDTQYF
-	TRBJ1-3	TRBD1	TRBV28	TGTGCCAGCAGTGTGACAGGGGCTGGAAACACCATATATTTT	CASSVTGAGNTIYF
-	TRBJ1-2	TRBD1	TRBV10-3	TGTGCCATCAGTGAGTCGGCAGGGGGCGGTGGTCAAATCTATGGCTACACCTTC	CAISESAGGGGQIYGYTF
-	TRBJ2-1	TRBD2	TRBV5-4	TGTGCCAGCAGCTCCCCCTGGCGGGAGGGTCACAATGAGCAGTTCTTC	CASSSPWREGHNEQFF
-	TRBJ2-1	-	TRBV4-3	TGCGCCAGCAGCCAAGACTTCGGCGGGTTAACCTACAATGAGCAGTTCTTC	CASSQDFGGLTYNEQFF
-	TRBJ1-2	-	TRBV29-1	TGCAGCGTTGGGGGGGGCCCCTATGGCTACACCTTC	CSVGGGPYGYTF
-	TRBJ2-3	-	TRBV27	TGTGCCAGCAGTGAGTTGGGACACATCCTCACAGATACGCAGTATTTT	CASSELGHILTDTQYF
-	TRBJ2-7	TRBD1	TRBV27	TGTGCCAGCAGTCCAGACAGGGGGCCCTACGAGCAGTACTTC	CASSPDRGPYEQYF
-	TRBJ2-7	-	TRBV27	TGTGCCAGCAGTGCTCGGGATCTCTCCTACGAGCAGTACTTC	CASSARDLSYEQYF
-	TRBJ2-7	TRBD1	TRBV30	TGTGCCTGGAGGGGACAGGGGATTTACGAGCAGTACTTC	CAWRGQGIYEQYF